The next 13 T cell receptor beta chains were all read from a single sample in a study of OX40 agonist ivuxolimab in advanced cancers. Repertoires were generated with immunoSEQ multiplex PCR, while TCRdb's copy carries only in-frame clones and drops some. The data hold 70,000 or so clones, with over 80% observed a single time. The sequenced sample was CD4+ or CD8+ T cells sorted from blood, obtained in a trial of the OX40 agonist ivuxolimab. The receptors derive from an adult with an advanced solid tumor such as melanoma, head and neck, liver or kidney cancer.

The CDR3 DNA is TGTGCCAGCAGCGAGGCAGGGAATTTGAACACTGAAGCTTTCTTT. Its protein is CASSEAGNLNTEAFF. The rearrangement joins TRBV28 to TRBJ1-1; tentative D call: TRBD1 (5 bases). V was clipped by 6 bases and J by 0 bases, with 14 bases between them. CDR3 length: 15 amino acids. CDR1 and CDR2 from the germline V gene are MDHEN and SYDVKM.

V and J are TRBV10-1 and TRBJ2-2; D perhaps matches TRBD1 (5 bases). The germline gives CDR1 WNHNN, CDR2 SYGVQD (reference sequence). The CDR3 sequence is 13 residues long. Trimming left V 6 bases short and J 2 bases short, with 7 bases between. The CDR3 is CASSGHNTGELFF. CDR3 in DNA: TGCGCCAGCAGCGGACACAACACCGGGGAGCTGTTTTTT.

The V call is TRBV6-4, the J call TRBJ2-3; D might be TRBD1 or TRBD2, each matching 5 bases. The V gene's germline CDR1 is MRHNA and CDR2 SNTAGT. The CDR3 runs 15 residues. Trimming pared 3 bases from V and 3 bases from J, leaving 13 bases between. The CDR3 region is CASSDGGMGTDTQYF. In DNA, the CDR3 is TGTGCCAGCAGTGATGGGGGAATGGGGACAGATACGCAGTATTTT.

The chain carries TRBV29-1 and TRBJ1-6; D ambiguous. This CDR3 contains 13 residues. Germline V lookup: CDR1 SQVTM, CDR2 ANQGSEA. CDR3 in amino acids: CSWKGKKNSPLHF. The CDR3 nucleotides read TGCAGTTGGAAAGGAAAGAAAAATTCACCCCTCCACTTT.

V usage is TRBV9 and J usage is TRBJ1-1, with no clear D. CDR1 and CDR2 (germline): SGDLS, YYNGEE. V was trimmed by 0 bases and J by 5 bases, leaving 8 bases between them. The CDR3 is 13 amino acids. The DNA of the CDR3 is TGTGCCAGCAGCGTAGCGCCCGCGACTGAAGCTTTCTTT. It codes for CASSVAPATEAFF.

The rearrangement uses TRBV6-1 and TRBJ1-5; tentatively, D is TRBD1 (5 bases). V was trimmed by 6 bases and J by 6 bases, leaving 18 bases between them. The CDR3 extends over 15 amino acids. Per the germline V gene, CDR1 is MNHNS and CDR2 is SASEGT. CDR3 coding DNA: TGTGCCAGCAGCCCTCGTAGCGGGGGAACTCAGCCCCAGCATTTT. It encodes CASSPRSGGTQPQHF.

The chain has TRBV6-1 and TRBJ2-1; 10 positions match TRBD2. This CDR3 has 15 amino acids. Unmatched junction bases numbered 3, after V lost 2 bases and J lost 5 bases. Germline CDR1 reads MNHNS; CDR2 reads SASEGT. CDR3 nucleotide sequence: TGTGCCAGCAGTGAACTAGCGGGAGAACACAATGAGCAGTTCTTC. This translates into CASSELAGEHNEQFF.

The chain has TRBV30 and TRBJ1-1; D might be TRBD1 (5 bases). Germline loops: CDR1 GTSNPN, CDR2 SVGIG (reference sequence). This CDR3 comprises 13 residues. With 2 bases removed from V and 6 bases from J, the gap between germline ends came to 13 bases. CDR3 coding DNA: TGTGCCTGGAGTTCATGGGGGGGTTCTGAAGCTTTCTTT. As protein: CAWSSWGGSEAFF.

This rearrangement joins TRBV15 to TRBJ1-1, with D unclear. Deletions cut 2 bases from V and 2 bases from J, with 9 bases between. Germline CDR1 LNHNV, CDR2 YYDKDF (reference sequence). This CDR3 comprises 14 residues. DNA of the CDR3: TGTGCCACCAGCAGAAAAGGGTTCAACACTGAAGCTTTCTTT. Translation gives CATSRKGFNTEAFF.

Written as DNA, the CDR3 is TGTGCCAGCAGCTCGACAGGGGCGGGTGAAGCTTTCTTT. Its translation: CASSSTGAGEAFF. The J gene is TRBJ1-1, the V gene TRBV7-3; TRBD1 agrees at 8 bases. Germline CDR1 SGHTA, CDR2 FQGTGA. The junction had 5 bases not matched to a gene; V was cut back by 4 bases and J by 7 bases. This CDR3 has 13 amino acids.

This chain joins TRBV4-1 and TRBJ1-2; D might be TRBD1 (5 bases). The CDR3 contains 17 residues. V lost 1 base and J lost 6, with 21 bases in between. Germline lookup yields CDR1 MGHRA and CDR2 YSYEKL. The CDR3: CASSQGGYGRGGDGYTF. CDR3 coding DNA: TGCGCCAGCAGCCAAGGGGGATACGGGAGGGGAGGCGATGGCTACACCTTC.

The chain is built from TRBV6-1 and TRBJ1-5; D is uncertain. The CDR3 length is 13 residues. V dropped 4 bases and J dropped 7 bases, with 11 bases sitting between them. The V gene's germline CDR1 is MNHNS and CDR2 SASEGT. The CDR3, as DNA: TGTGCCAGCAGTGGGTCTGGGAACCAGCCCCAGCATTTT. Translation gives CASSGSGNQPQHF.

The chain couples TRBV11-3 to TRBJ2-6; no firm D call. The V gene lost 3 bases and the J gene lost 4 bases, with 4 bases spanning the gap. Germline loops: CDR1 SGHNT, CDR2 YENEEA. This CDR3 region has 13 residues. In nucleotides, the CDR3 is TGTGCCAGCAGCTTCTCAGGGGCCAACGTCCTGACTTTC. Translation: CASSFSGANVLTF.